This T cell receptor beta chain was obtained from a study of cytotoxic CD8 clonotypes in ibrutinib-treated CLL. Study overall: By median about 69 months, roughly 12 had progressed and some 14 stayed remitted; responses had been 2 complete and approximately 24 partial. The response samples were taken once patients had been treated for a median of about 12 months, range 6 to 36.

The study's findings and limits: Shared public clonotypes were rare, and on treatment they either got smaller or stayed the same. Higher clonality was seen at ibrutinib response and a return toward baseline at progression.

The CDR3 is 14 amino acids. The germline CDR1 and CDR2 sequences are SGHRS and YFSETQ. The V end lost 1 base, the J end lost 1 base, and 9 bases lay between the germline ends. Turning to this clone: The antigen is unknown.

Sequenced by immunoSEQ multiplex PCR; TCRdb stores in-frame clones only, minus some. The sample records 25,000 to 30,000 clones, approximately 54% being singletons. The origin of this receptor is a human donor with chronic lymphocytic leukemia. V and J are TRBV5-1 and TRBJ2-7; no firm D call. Sequencing was performed on PBMCs, taken before ibrutinib treatment. The CDR3 nucleotides read TGCGCCAGCAGCTTGTTCCCGGATTCCTACGAGCAGTACTTC. Its translation is CASSLFPDSYEQYF.